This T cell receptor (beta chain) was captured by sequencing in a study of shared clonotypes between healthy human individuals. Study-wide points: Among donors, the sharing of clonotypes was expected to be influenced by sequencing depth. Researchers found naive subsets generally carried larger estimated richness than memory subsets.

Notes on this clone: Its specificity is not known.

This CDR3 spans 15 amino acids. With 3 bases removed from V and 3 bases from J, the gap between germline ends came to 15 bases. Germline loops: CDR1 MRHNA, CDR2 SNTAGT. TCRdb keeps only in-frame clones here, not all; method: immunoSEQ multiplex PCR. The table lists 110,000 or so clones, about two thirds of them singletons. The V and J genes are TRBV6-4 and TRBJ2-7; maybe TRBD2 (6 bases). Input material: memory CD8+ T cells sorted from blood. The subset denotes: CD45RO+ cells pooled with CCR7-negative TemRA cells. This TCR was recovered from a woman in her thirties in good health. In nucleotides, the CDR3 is TGTGCCAGCAGTGAAGCGGTAGCGGTGGTCTACGAGCAGTACTTC. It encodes CASSEAVAVVYEQYF.